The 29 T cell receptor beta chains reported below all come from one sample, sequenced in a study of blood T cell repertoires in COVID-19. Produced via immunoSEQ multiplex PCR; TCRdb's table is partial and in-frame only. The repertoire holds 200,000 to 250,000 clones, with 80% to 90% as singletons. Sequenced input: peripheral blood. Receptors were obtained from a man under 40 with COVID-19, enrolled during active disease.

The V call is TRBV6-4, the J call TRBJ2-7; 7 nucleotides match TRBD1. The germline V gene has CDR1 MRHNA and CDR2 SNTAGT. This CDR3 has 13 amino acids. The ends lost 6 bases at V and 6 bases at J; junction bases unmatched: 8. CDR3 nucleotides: TGTGCCAGCAGGGATACAGGGGATCTCGAGCAGTACTTC. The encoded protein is CASRDTGDLEQYF.

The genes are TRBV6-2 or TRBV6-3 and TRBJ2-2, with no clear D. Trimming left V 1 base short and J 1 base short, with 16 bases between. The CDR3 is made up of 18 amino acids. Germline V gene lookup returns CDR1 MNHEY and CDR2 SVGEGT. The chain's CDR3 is CASSYLGGRLKNTGELFF. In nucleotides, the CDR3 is TGTGCCAGCAGTTACTTAGGCGGTAGGCTCAAGAACACCGGGGAGCTGTTTTTT.

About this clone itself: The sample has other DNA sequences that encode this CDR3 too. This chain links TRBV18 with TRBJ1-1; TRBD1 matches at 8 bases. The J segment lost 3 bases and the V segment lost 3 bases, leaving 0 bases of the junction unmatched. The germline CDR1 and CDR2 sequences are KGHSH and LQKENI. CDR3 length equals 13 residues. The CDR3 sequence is CASSPDRDTEAFF. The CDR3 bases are TGTGCCAGCTCACCGGACAGGGACACTGAAGCTTTCTTT.

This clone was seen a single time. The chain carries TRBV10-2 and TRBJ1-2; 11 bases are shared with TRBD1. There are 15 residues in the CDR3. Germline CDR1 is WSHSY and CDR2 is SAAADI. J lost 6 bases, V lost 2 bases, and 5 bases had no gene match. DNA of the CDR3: TGCGCCAGCAGTGAGCCGGGACAGGGGGATCATGGCTACACCTTC. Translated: CASSEPGQGDHGYTF.

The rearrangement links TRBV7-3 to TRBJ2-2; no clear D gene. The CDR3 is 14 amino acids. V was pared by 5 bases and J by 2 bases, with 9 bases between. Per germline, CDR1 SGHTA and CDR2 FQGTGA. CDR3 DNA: TGTGCCAGCAGCCCAAATCTAAACACCGGGGAGCTGTTTTTT. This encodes CASSPNLNTGELFF.

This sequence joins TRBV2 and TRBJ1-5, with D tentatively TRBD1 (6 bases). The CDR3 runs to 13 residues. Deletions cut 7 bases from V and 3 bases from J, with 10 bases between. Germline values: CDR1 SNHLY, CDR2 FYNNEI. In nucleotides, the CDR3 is TGTGCCAGCACCCGGACAGCCAATCAGCCCCAGCATTTT. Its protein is CASTRTANQPQHF.

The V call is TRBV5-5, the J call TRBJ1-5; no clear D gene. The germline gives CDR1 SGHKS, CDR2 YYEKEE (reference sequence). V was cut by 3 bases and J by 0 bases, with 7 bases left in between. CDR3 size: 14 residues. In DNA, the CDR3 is TGTGCCAGCAGCTCAGGTTATAGCAATCAGCCCCAGCATTTT. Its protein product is CASSSGYSNQPQHF.

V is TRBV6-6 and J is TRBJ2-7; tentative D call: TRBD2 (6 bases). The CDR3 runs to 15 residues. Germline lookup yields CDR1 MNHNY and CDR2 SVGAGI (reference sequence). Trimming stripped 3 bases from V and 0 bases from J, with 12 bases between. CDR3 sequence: CASSYLGGGSYEQYF. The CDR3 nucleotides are TGTGCCAGCAGTTATCTGGGAGGCGGCTCCTACGAGCAGTACTTC.

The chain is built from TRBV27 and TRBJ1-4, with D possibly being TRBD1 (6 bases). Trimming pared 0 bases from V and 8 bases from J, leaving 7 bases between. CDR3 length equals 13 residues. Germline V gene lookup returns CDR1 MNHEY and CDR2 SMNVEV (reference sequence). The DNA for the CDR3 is TGTGCCAGCAGTTTATCAGGGGGAGAAAAACTGTTTTTT. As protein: CASSLSGGEKLFF.

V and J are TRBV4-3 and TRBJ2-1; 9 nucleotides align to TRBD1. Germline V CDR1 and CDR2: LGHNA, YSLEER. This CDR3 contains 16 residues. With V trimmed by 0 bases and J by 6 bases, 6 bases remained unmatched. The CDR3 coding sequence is TGCGCCAGCAGCCAAGATTGGGGACAGGGTTTCAATGAGCAGTTCTTC. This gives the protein CASSQDWGQGFNEQFF.

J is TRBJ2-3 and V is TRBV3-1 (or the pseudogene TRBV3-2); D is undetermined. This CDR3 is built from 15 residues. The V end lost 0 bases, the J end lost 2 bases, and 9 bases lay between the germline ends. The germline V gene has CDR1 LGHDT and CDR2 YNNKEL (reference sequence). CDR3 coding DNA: TGTGCCAGCAGCCAAGATAATAGAATCACAGATACGCAGTATTTT. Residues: CASSQDNRITDTQYF.

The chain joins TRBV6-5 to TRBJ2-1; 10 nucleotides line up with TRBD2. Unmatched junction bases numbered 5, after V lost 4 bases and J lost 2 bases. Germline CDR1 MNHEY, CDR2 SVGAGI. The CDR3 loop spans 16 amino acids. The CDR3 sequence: CASSSLAGEAYNEQFF. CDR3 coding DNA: TGTGCCAGCAGTTCTCTAGCGGGAGAAGCCTACAATGAGCAGTTCTTC.

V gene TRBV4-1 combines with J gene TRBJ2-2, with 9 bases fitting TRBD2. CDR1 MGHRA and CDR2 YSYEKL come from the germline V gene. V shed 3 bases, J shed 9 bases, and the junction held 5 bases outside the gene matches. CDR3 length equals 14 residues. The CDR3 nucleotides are TGCGCCAGCAGCCATGGGACTAGCCTCAGGGAGCTGTTTTTT. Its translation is CASSHGTSLRELFF.

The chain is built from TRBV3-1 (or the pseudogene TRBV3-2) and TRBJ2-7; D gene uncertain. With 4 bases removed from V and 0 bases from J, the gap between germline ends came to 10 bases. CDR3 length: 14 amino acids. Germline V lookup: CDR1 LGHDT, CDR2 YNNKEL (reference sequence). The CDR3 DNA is TGTGCCAGCAGCCGGATGGGCCTCTCCTACGAGCAGTACTTC. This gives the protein CASSRMGLSYEQYF.

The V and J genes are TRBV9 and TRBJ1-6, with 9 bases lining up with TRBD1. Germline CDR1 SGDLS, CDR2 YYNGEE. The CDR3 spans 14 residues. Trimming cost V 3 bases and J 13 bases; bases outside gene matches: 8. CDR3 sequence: CASSALTGGDPLHF. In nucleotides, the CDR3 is TGTGCCAGCAGCGCCCTGACAGGGGGGGATCCCCTCCACTTT.

CDR3 nucleotide sequence: TGTGCCAGCAGCGTGGCAGGGCCGAATCAGCCCCAGCATTTT. It yields the protein CASSVAGPNQPQHF. The gene calls are TRBV7-3 and TRBJ1-5; D possibly corresponds to TRBD1 (5 bases). Germline loops: CDR1 SGHTA, CDR2 FQGTGA. This CDR3 is 14 amino acids long. V lost 5 bases, J lost 4 bases, and 12 bases lay in between.

The CDR3 DNA follows: TGTGCCAGCAGTTTAAGTAACAGGGCGGGTCAAGAGACCCAGTACTTC. Amino acid sequence: CASSLSNRAGQETQYF. The rearrangement joins TRBV28 to TRBJ2-5, with D perhaps TRBD1 (6 bases). Germline V CDR1 and CDR2: MDHEN, SYDVKM. This CDR3 contains 16 residues. V was shortened by 2 bases and J by 2 bases, with 15 bases between the two germline ends.

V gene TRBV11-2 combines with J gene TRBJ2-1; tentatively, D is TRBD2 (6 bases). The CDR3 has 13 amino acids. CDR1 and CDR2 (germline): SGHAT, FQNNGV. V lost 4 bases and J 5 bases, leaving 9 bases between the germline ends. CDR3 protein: CASSSGLHNEQFF. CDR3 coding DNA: TGTGCCAGCAGCTCCGGACTACACAATGAGCAGTTCTTC.

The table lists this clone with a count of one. CDR3 sequence (DNA): TGTGCCAGCAGGCGGGACGGAAAACCTAATCAGCCCCAGCATTTT. Residues: CASRRDGKPNQPQHF. This chain connects TRBV2 to TRBJ1-5, with D perhaps matching TRBD1 (5 bases). CDR1 is SNHLY and CDR2 is FYNNEI in the germline V gene. This CDR3 is 15 amino acids long. V was shortened by 6 bases and J by 4 bases, with 16 bases between the two germline ends. Looking up the rest from reference TRBV2 and TRBJ1-5 gives the full variable domain: EPEVTQTPSHQVTQMGQEVILRCVPISNHLYFYWYRQILGQKVEFLVSFYNNEISEKSEIFDDQFSVERPDGSNFTLKIRSTKLEDSAMYFCASRRDGKPNQPQHFGDGTRLSIL.

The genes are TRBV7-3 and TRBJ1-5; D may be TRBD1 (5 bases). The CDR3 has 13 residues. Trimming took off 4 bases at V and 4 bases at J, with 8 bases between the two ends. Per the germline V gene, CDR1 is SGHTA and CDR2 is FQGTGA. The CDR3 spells CASSSHRNQPQHF. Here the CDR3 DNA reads TGTGCCAGCAGCTCCCACAGGAATCAGCCCCAGCATTTT.

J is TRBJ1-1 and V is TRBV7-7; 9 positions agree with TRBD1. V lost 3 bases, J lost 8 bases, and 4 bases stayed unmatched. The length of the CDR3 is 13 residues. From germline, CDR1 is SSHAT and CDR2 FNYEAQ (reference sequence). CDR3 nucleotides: TGTGCCAGCAGCTTGTCGACAGGGGGAGAAGCTTTCTTT. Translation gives CASSLSTGGEAFF.

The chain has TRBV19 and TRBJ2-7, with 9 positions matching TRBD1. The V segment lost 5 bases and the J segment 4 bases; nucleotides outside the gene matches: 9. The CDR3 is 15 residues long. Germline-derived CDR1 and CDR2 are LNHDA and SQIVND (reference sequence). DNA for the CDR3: TGTGCCAGTAGTTCCGGACAGGGGAAAAGGTACGAGCAGTACTTC. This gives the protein CASSSGQGKRYEQYF.

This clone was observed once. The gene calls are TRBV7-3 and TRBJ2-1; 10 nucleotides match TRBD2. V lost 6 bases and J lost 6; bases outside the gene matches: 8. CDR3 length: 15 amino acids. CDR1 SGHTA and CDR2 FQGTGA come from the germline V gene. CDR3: CASSQSGGAGNEQFF. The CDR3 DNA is TGTGCCAGCAGTCAGAGCGGGGGGGCTGGCAATGAGCAGTTCTTC.

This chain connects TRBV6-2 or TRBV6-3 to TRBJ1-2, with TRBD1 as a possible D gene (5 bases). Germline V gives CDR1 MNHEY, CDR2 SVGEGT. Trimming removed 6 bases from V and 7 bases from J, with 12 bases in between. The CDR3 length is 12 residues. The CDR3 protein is CASSRQSSGYTF. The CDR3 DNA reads TGTGCCAGCAGCCGACAGTCGTCTGGCTACACCTTC.

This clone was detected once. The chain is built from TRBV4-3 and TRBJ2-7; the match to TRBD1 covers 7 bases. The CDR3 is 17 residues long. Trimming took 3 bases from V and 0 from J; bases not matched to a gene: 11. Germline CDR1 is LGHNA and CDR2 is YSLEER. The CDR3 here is CASSQEGGAESSYEQYF. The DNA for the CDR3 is TGCGCCAGCAGCCAGGAAGGGGGCGCAGAATCCTCCTACGAGCAGTACTTC.

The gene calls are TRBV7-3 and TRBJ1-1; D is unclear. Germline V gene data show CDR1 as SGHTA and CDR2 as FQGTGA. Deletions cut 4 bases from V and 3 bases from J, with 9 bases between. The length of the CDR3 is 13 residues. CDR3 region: CASSYQVDTEAFF. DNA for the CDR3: TGTGCCAGCAGCTACCAGGTGGACACTGAAGCTTTCTTT.

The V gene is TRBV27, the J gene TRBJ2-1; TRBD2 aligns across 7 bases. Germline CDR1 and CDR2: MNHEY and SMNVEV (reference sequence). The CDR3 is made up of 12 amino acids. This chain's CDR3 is CASGSGDNEQFF. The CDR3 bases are TGTGCGTCGGGGAGCGGGGACAATGAGCAGTTCTTC.

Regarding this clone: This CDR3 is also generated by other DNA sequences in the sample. CDR3 region: CASSEEGAGNTGELFF. The CDR3 coding sequence is TGTGCCAGCAGTGAAGAGGGGGCGGGCAACACCGGGGAGCTGTTTTTT. This chain links TRBV2 with TRBJ2-2; 7 positions match TRBD1. V dropped 1 base and J dropped 2; count of bases not matched to a gene: 4. The CDR3 contains 16 residues. In germline, CDR1 is SNHLY, CDR2 FYNNEI. Filled out from reference TRBV2 and TRBJ2-2, the complete variable domain reads EPEVTQTPSHQVTQMGQEVILRCVPISNHLYFYWYRQILGQKVEFLVSFYNNEISEKSEIFDDQFSVERPDGSNFTLKIRSTKLEDSAMYFCASSEEGAGNTGELFFGEGSRLTVL.

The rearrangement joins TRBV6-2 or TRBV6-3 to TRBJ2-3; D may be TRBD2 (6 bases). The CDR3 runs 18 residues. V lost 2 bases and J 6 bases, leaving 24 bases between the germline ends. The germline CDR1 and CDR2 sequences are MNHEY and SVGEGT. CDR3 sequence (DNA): TGTGCCAGCAGTTACCAACAGACTAGTCCGATCCCCGGGGATACGCAGTATTTT. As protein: CASSYQQTSPIPGDTQYF.